This record concerns one T cell receptor (beta chain) sequence. The record originates from a study of blood T cell repertoires in COVID-19. Study as a whole: Whether acute or convalescent, the COVID-19 samples came from the United States, Italy and Spain. T cells, B-cell-depleted T cells, or PBMCs supplied cDNA or gDNA.

Between the trimmed V and J ends, which lost 4 bases and 4 bases, there was a span of 16 bases. The CDR3 is 15 residues long. Germline V gene data show CDR1 as LGHDT and CDR2 as YNNKEL (reference sequence). In the source study's methods: Amplification of reference gene primers was used by the study to estimate nucleated cell counts. The repertoire was sequenced with immunoSEQ multiplex PCR; TCRdb's copy has only in-frame clones and lacks some. The DNA was the basis for D and trimming; V, J and clone size are from that table. The sample contains roughly 34,000 clones, 80% of which appear only once. This clonotype was sampled from a man aged 80 or over with acute or convalescent COVID-19. The sequencing input was peripheral blood. The V gene is TRBV3-1 (or the pseudogene TRBV3-2), the J gene TRBJ2-5; TRBD1 is a possible D gene (6 bases). CDR3 DNA sequence: TGTGCCAGCAGCCGCCAGACAGGTTCAGGAGAGACCCAGTACTTC. As protein: CASSRQTGSGETQYF.